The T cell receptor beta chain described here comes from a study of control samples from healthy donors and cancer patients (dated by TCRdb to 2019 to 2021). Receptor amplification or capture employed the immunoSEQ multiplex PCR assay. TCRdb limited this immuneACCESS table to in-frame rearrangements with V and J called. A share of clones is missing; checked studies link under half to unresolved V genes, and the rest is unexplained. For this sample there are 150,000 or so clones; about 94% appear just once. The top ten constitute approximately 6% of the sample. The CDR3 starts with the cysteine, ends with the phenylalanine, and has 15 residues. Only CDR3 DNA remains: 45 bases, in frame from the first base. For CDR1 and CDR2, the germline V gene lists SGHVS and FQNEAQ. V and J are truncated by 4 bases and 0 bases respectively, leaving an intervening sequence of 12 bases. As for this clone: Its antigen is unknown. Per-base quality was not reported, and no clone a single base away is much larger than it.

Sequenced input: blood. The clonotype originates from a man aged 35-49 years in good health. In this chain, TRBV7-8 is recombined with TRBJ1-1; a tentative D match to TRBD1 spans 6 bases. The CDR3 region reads CASSSDRVMNTEAFF. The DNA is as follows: TGTGCCAGCAGCTCGGACAGAGTCATGAACACTGAAGCTTTCTTT.